These 22 T cell receptor beta chains originate from one sample sequenced in a study of OX40 agonist ivuxolimab in advanced cancers. Clones were read by immunoSEQ multiplex PCR, and TCRdb kept only the in-frame ones, dropping some. The table has fewer than 70,000 clones, 91% seen once. Sequencing was performed on CD4+ or CD8+ T cells sorted from blood, taken in a trial of the OX40 agonist ivuxolimab. These receptors came from an adult with an advanced solid tumor such as melanoma, head and neck, liver or kidney cancer.

This chain joins TRBV28 and TRBJ1-1; a weak D match, TRBD1 (5 bases). CDR1 and CDR2 from the germline V gene are MDHEN and SYDVKM. V dropped 2 bases and J dropped 0 bases, with 16 bases sitting between them. This CDR3 comprises 17 residues. CDR3 amino acids: CASSLLPGAGMNTEAFF. Written as DNA, the CDR3 is TGTGCCAGCAGTTTACTTCCTGGGGCAGGGATGAACACTGAAGCTTTCTTT.

V and J are TRBV5-1 and TRBJ2-1; 11 bases map to TRBD1. In germline, CDR1 is SGHRS, CDR2 YFSETQ. The ends lost 0 bases at V and 2 bases at J; junction bases unmatched: 4. This CDR3 region has 17 residues. The CDR3 loop is CASSLAGQGAPYNEQFF. CDR3 DNA: TGCGCCAGCAGCTTGGCCGGACAGGGGGCGCCCTACAATGAGCAGTTCTTC.

The chain has TRBV30 and TRBJ2-3; D perhaps matches TRBD1 (5 bases). V shed 5 bases and J shed 0 bases, with 15 bases lying between them. The CDR3 is 15 amino acids. CDR1 and CDR2 from the germline V gene are GTSNPN and SVGIG (reference sequence). CDR3 protein: CAWWGGFTSTDTQYF. The CDR3 bases are TGTGCCTGGTGGGGCGGCTTCACTAGCACAGATACGCAGTATTTT.

V usage is TRBV9 and J usage is TRBJ2-1; 7 positions agree with TRBD2. CDR1 is SGDLS and CDR2 is YYNGEE in the germline V gene. The ends lost 0 bases at V and 4 bases at J; junction bases unmatched: 7. The CDR3 loop spans 16 amino acids. CDR3 sequence: CASSVGPVGGYNEQFF. Written as DNA, the CDR3 is TGTGCCAGCAGCGTAGGACCGGTGGGGGGGTACAATGAGCAGTTCTTC.

The chain employs TRBV9 and TRBJ1-2, with D unclear. The V and J ends lost 0 bases and 6 bases respectively, with 9 bases between them. The CDR3 loop spans 13 amino acids. Germline V gene lookup returns CDR1 SGDLS and CDR2 YYNGEE. CDR3 region: CASSVGGRNGYTF. CDR3 nucleotides: TGTGCCAGCAGCGTAGGAGGGCGGAATGGCTACACCTTC.

This chain connects TRBV27 to TRBJ2-3; 11 positions match TRBD2. The germline V gene has CDR1 MNHEY and CDR2 SMNVEV (reference sequence). CDR3 size: 14 residues. Germline trimming cut 3 bases from V and 5 bases from J; bases unmatched to any gene: 1. CDR3 loop: CASSFGLAGDTQYF. CDR3 nucleotides: TGTGCCAGCAGTTTCGGACTAGCGGGAGATACGCAGTATTTT.

V is TRBV11-3 and J is TRBJ2-1; 9 bases match TRBD1. V dropped 4 bases and J dropped 8; count of bases not matched to a gene: 12. Germline CDR1 SGHNT, CDR2 YENEEA. The CDR3 runs 16 residues. This CDR3 reads CASSSRPGQGDDEQFF. The CDR3 nucleotides are TGTGCCAGCAGCTCCCGACCGGGACAGGGTGACGATGAGCAGTTCTTC.

V usage is TRBV7-9 and J usage is TRBJ2-1; D is possibly TRBD1 (6 bases). The V end was cut by 5 bases, the J end by 3 bases, with 11 bases between. Per germline, CDR1 SEHNR and CDR2 FQNEAQ (reference sequence). The CDR3 has 14 residues. In DNA form, the CDR3 reads TGTGCCAGCAGCCCCCAGGGGATCTACAATGAGCAGTTCTTC. It yields the protein CASSPQGIYNEQFF.

This clone was recorded only once. V gene TRBV6-5 combines with J gene TRBJ1-2, with no clear D. This CDR3 has 13 amino acids. V was cut by 0 bases and J by 2 bases, with 4 bases left in between. Per germline, CDR1 MNHEY and CDR2 SVGAGI. The CDR3 region has the DNA TGTGCCAGCAGTTACTCTGAGAACTATGGCTACACCTTC. Amino acid sequence: CASSYSENYGYTF.

V and J are TRBV7-9 and TRBJ2-5, with D hard to call. The ends were cut back, 5 bases at V and 14 bases at J, with 21 bases in the middle. Germline V gives CDR1 SEHNR, CDR2 FQNEAQ (reference sequence). This CDR3 is built from 13 residues. CDR3 loop: CASSPTQTGFLYF. DNA of the CDR3: TGTGCCAGCAGCCCCACCCAGACCGGCTTTCTCTACTTC.

The CDR3 here is CASSSSDFKGASVYEQYV. The CDR3 DNA reads as TGTGCCAGCAGCTCCAGTGACTTTAAGGGGGCTTCCGTCTACGAGCAGTACGTC. The chain couples TRBV11-1 to TRBJ2-7; TRBD1 matches at 7 bases. The CDR3 totals 18 residues. The ends lost 4 bases at V and 3 bases at J; junction bases unmatched: 18. Germline V lookup: CDR1 SGHAT, CDR2 FQDESV (reference sequence).

The V and J genes are TRBV7-8 and TRBJ2-7, with 9 nucleotides matching TRBD2. The CDR3 is 16 amino acids. The germline gives CDR1 SGHVS, CDR2 FQNEAQ. The V segment lost 5 bases and the J segment 4 bases; nucleotides outside the gene matches: 12. The CDR3 here is CASSSEGTSSPYEQYF. CDR3 nucleotides: TGTGCCAGCAGCAGCGAAGGGACTAGCAGCCCGTACGAGCAGTACTTC.

The J gene is TRBJ2-1, the V gene TRBV5-8; maybe TRBD2 (6 bases). The V end was cut by 5 bases, the J end by 4 bases, with 13 bases between. This CDR3 has 14 residues. Germline lookup yields CDR1 SGHTS and CDR2 YDEGEE. CDR3 residues: CASSGGSGYNEQFF. DNA for the CDR3: TGTGCCAGCAGTGGGGGGTCGGGATACAATGAGCAGTTCTTC.

The CDR3 sequence: CASGIGQVQYF. For the CDR3, the DNA is TGTGCCAGCGGGATTGGGCAAGTTCAGTACTTC. The chain links TRBV7-6 to TRBJ2-4; D gene unclear. This CDR3 has 11 amino acids. The germline V gene encodes CDR1 SGHVS and CDR2 FNYEAQ. Trimming took 8 bases from V and 11 from J, leaving 13 bases between them.

This rearrangement joins TRBV27 to TRBJ2-5; 11 positions agree with TRBD1. V shed 5 bases and J 4 bases; nucleotides not matched to a gene: 9. This CDR3 spans 16 amino acids. Germline values: CDR1 MNHEY, CDR2 SMNVEV (reference sequence). The CDR3 DNA sequence: TGTGCCAGCAGTCGCCCCGCAGGGACAGGGGGAGAGACCCAGTACTTC. This translates into CASSRPAGTGGETQYF.

J is TRBJ2-1 and V is TRBV19, with D uncertain. CDR1 LNHDA and CDR2 SQIVND come from the germline V gene (reference sequence). The CDR3 is made up of 13 amino acids. Trimming shortened V by 4 bases and J by 7 bases, and 11 bases separated the two germline ends. The CDR3 DNA reads TGTGCCAGTAGTACTACTTCATGGAATGAGCAGTTCTTC. Protein sequence: CASSTTSWNEQFF.

The V and J genes are TRBV7-9 and TRBJ1-2, with 9 positions matching TRBD1. V shed 4 bases and J 4 bases; nucleotides not matched to a gene: 10. This CDR3 contains 16 residues. Germline CDR1 reads SEHNR; CDR2 reads FQNEAQ (reference sequence). CDR3 sequence (DNA): TGTGCCAGCAGCTCCGCCGGGACAGGGTTTATCTATGGCTACACCTTC. This gives the protein CASSSAGTGFIYGYTF.

A remark on this clone: This sample also contains other DNA sequences that code for the same CDR3. This chain links TRBV4-1 with TRBJ1-5; D gene ambiguous. Germline-derived CDR1 and CDR2 are MGHRA and YSYEKL. V gave up 0 bases and J gave up 7 bases, with 7 bases separating them. The CDR3 is 13 residues long. The CDR3 spells CASSQEGGQPQHF. The CDR3 nucleotides read TGCGCCAGCAGCCAAGAGGGCGGGCAGCCCCAGCATTTT.

The chain joins TRBV2 to TRBJ2-2, with unresolved D. This CDR3 has 14 amino acids. Germline V gene data show CDR1 as SNHLY and CDR2 as FYNNEI. Trimming took off 6 bases at V and 3 bases at J, with 11 bases between the two ends. The DNA of the CDR3 is TGTGCCAGCAGCGCCGGGTCGTACACCGGGGAGCTGTTTTTT. As protein: CASSAGSYTGELFF.

The CDR3 spells CASSYEGQGITEAFF. DNA of the CDR3: TGTGCCAGCAGTTACGAGGGGCAGGGAATCACTGAAGCTTTCTTT. The chain joins TRBV6-5 to TRBJ1-1; the D gene is possibly TRBD1 (5 bases). The CDR3 covers 15 residues. V lost 2 bases and J lost 4, with 14 bases in between. Germline loops: CDR1 MNHEY, CDR2 SVGAGI.

J is TRBJ2-7 and V is TRBV5-6; perhaps TRBD1 as D (5 bases). V was shortened by 2 bases and J by 2 bases, with 11 bases between the two germline ends. The CDR3 has 14 residues. Germline V CDR1 and CDR2: SGHDT, YYEEEE. CDR3 sequence reads: CASSFSDSTYEQYV. CDR3 nucleotides: TGTGCCAGCAGCTTCTCCGACAGTACCTACGAGCAGTACGTC.

The chain has TRBV29-1 and TRBJ2-1; 8 bases map to TRBD2. Germline trimming cut 4 bases from V and 5 bases from J; bases unmatched to any gene: 4. CDR1 SQVTM and CDR2 ANQGSEA come from the germline V gene. The CDR3 sequence is 13 residues long. CDR3 in amino acids: CSVGSGEDNEQFF. In DNA form, the CDR3 reads TGCAGCGTTGGTAGCGGGGAGGACAATGAGCAGTTCTTC.